The 19 T cell receptor beta chains listed next were all sequenced from one sample in a study of vaccination and CD4 T cells after COVID-19. Indicated treatment: approximately 9-day PBMC culture with coronavirus spike peptide pools or control peptides (ViraFEST assay). The antigens these receptors bind are not known. The assay that was used to sequence DNA from cultured CD4+ T cells was the Oncomine TCR Beta short-read assay. Each CDR3 protein gets one entry after TCRdb re-called the PCR reads with MiXCR. The table shows fewer than 20,000 distinct CDR3 sequences, with 53% occurring only once. The sequencing used CD4+ T cells from blood, cultured in vitro, collected before SARS-CoV-2 vaccination. The receptor source for this set is a human donor who had recovered from COVID-19.

The chain recombines TRBV20-1 with TRBJ2-3; possible D gene TRBD1, 6 bases. V lost 3 bases to trimming and J lost 5 bases, with 12 bases between them. The CDR3 contains 13 residues. Germline-derived CDR1 and CDR2 are DFQATT and SNEGSKA (reference sequence). The CDR3 DNA is TGCAGTGCTAGCCGTTCCAGGGGAGATACGCAGTATTTT. This sequence encodes CSASRSRGDTQYF.

This clonotype was seen more than once but under ten times. This chain uses TRBV6-1 with TRBJ2-2; the D gene is possibly TRBD1 (5 bases). Trimming cost V 8 bases and J 1 base, with 11 bases left between them. The CDR3 sequence is 14 residues long. The germline CDR1 and CDR2 sequences are MNHNS and SASEGT. The CDR3 DNA reads TGTGCCAGCCGCCAGGGCCAGAACACCGGGGAGCTGTTTTTT. Its translation is CASRQGQNTGELFF.

V and J are TRBV24-1 and TRBJ2-3; TRBD1 is a possible D gene (6 bases). The CDR3 has 13 amino acids. Germline V gives CDR1 KGHDR, CDR2 SFDVKD. V gave up 7 bases and J gave up 1 base, with 8 bases separating them. The CDR3 DNA follows: TGTGCCACCAGACAGGGTCGCACAGATACGCAGTATTTT. Amino acid sequence: CATRQGRTDTQYF.

This clonotype was observed a few times. This sequence joins TRBV5-4 and TRBJ2-7, with D possibly matching TRBD2 (6 bases). V shed 4 bases and J shed 1 base, with 12 bases lying between them. Germline V CDR1 and CDR2: SGHNT, YYREEE (reference sequence). The CDR3 has 14 residues. CDR3 nucleotides: TGTGCCAGCAGCATGGGACTTCTTTCCTACGAGCAGTACTTC. Encoded protein: CASSMGLLSYEQYF. Variable domain in full (rest from reference TRBV5-4 and TRBJ2-7): ETGVTQSPTHLIKTRGQQVTLRCSSQSGHNTVSWYQQALGQGPQFIFQYYREEENGRGNFPPRFSGLQFPNYSSELNVNALELDDSALYLCASSMGLLSYEQYFGPGTRLTVT.

This chain uses TRBV20-1 with TRBJ2-7; 12 bases are shared with TRBD2. The CDR3 contains 14 residues. Germline values: CDR1 DFQATT, CDR2 SNEGSKA (reference sequence). V gave up 5 bases and J gave up 2 bases; unmatched junction bases: 4. For the CDR3, the DNA is TGCAGTGCTCCTTGGACTAGCGGGACCTACGAGCAGTACTTC. Residues: CSAPWTSGTYEQYF.

The chain has TRBV18 and TRBJ1-4; 12 bases map to TRBD1. The CDR3 extends over 16 amino acids. Germline loops: CDR1 KGHSH, CDR2 LQKENI. V lost 3 bases, J lost 14 bases, and 13 bases stayed unmatched. The CDR3 bases are TGTGCCAGCTCACCGGGACAGGGGGCCAGCTTGAAGTATCTGTTTTTT. It codes for CASSPGQGASLKYLFF.

This clonotype is termed medium-sized (0.01 to 0.1%). This rearrangement joins TRBV20-1 to TRBJ1-6; D not certain. Germline CDR1 DFQATT, CDR2 SNEGSKA (reference sequence). The CDR3 length is 17 residues. V shed 1 base and J shed 0 bases, with 13 bases lying between them. In DNA form, the CDR3 reads TGCAGTGCTAGAGTGGGTATTGTGGGCTCCTATAATTCACCCCTCCACTTT. It codes for CSARVGIVGSYNSPLHF.

The CDR3 loop is CSARDPRQSDGYTF. The CDR3 DNA reads TGCAGTGCTAGAGATCCCAGACAGAGTGATGGCTACACCTTC. The chain is built from TRBV20-1 and TRBJ1-2; TRBD1 is a possible D gene (5 bases). The germline CDR1 and CDR2 sequences are DFQATT and SNEGSKA (reference sequence). The CDR3 consists of 14 residues. Trimming removed 0 bases from V and 6 bases from J, with 14 bases in between.

This clonotype was detected once. The gene calls are TRBV20-1 and TRBJ1-3, with 7 bases aligning to TRBD1. J was trimmed by 0 bases and V by 4 bases; bases with no gene match: 12. The CDR3 extends over 17 amino acids. The germline gives CDR1 DFQATT, CDR2 SNEGSKA (reference sequence). CDR3 in amino acids: CSATTGTAPFSGNTIYF. Here the CDR3 DNA reads TGCAGTGCTACCACCGGGACAGCTCCTTTCTCTGGAAACACCATATATTTT.

CDR3 residues: CATSASSNYGYTF. CDR3 coding DNA: TGTGCCACCAGTGCATCTTCTAACTATGGCTACACCTTC. V gene TRBV24-1 combines with J gene TRBJ1-2; D unclear. Trimming stripped 5 bases from V and 0 bases from J, with 6 bases between. The CDR3 is 13 residues long. Per the germline V gene, CDR1 is KGHDR and CDR2 is SFDVKD.

This clonotype was seen a few times. The chain recombines TRBV27 with TRBJ1-6, with 9 nucleotides matching TRBD1. From germline, CDR1 is MNHEY and CDR2 SMNVEV (reference sequence). The CDR3 extends over 17 amino acids. With V trimmed by 10 bases and J by 7 bases, 17 bases remained unmatched. The chain's CDR3 is CANNPGQGVEANSPLHF. The CDR3 DNA reads as TGTGCCAACAACCCGGGACAGGGAGTCGAGGCCAATTCACCCCTCCACTTT.

This clonotype appeared a few times. V usage is TRBV7-9 and J usage is TRBJ2-5; D perhaps matches TRBD1 (7 bases). The V gene's germline CDR1 is SEHNR and CDR2 FQNEAQ (reference sequence). This CDR3 spans 16 amino acids. Trimming took 5 bases from V and 1 from J, leaving 17 bases between them. The CDR3 nucleotides are TGTGCCAGCAGCCCGAGGAGGGGGCTGCTCCAAGAGACCCAGTACTTC. It specifies CASSPRRGLLQETQYF.

This clonotype was seen only a few times. V is TRBV24-1 and J is TRBJ2-5; 13 bases agree with TRBD2. V lost 2 bases, J lost 5 bases, and 7 bases stayed unmatched. Germline CDR1 is KGHDR and CDR2 is SFDVKD. The CDR3 runs 17 residues. Here the CDR3 reads CATSDSGLAGVGETQYF. The CDR3 bases are TGTGCCACCAGTGATTCTGGACTAGCGGGAGTGGGGGAGACCCAGTACTTC.

This clonotype was found a few times. The chain is built from TRBV6-1 and TRBJ2-4; a weak D match, TRBD1 (6 bases). Germline V gene lookup returns CDR1 MNHNS and CDR2 SASEGT. This CDR3 has 14 residues. Trimming pared 6 bases from V and 0 bases from J, leaving 9 bases between. Here the CDR3 DNA reads TGTGCCAGCAGGTCGGACAGAGCCAAAAACATTCAGTACTTC. It is translated as CASRSDRAKNIQYF.

The chain employs TRBV6-1 and TRBJ2-7; 13 bases line up with TRBD2. In germline, CDR1 is MNHNS, CDR2 SASEGT. The CDR3 runs 13 residues. V lost 10 bases, J lost 4 bases, and 4 bases stayed unmatched. The CDR3 DNA sequence: TGTGCCACGGGGACTAGCGGGATATACGAGCAGTACTTC. Its translation is CATGTSGIYEQYF.

The chain has TRBV6-1 and TRBJ1-5; 8 bases align to TRBD1. Trimming cost V 6 bases and J 2 bases; bases outside gene matches: 9. The CDR3 runs 16 residues. CDR1 is MNHNS, CDR2 SASEGT, per germline. CDR3 residues: CASRPQGAEGNQPQHF. CDR3 sequence (DNA): TGTGCCAGCAGGCCTCAGGGGGCGGAGGGCAATCAGCCCCAGCATTTT.

This chain connects TRBV2 to TRBJ2-7; D unresolved. This CDR3 spans 15 amino acids. Deletions cut 1 base from V and 3 bases from J, with 13 bases between. Germline V gene data show CDR1 as SNHLY and CDR2 as FYNNEI. The CDR3 loop is CASSEETRRNYEQYF. The CDR3 bases are TGTGCCAGCAGTGAAGAGACGCGTAGGAACTACGAGCAGTACTTC.

This sequence joins TRBV20-1 and TRBJ1-2; 7 bases line up with TRBD1. Germline trimming cut 5 bases from V and 10 bases from J; bases unmatched to any gene: 10. CDR3 length: 12 residues. Germline values: CDR1 DFQATT, CDR2 SNEGSKA (reference sequence). DNA for the CDR3: TGCAGTGCTCAAGACAGGGCGATTGACTACACCTTC. Protein sequence: CSAQDRAIDYTF.

The chain combines TRBV20-1 with TRBJ2-7; D remains ambiguous. The CDR3 is made up of 14 amino acids. V gave up 6 bases and J gave up 7 bases, with 22 bases separating them. CDR1 DFQATT and CDR2 SNEGSKA come from the germline V gene (reference sequence). CDR3 DNA: TGCAGTGCGCCGAACCTCCACGACCGCATAGAGCAGTACTTC. This codes for CSAPNLHDRIEQYF.